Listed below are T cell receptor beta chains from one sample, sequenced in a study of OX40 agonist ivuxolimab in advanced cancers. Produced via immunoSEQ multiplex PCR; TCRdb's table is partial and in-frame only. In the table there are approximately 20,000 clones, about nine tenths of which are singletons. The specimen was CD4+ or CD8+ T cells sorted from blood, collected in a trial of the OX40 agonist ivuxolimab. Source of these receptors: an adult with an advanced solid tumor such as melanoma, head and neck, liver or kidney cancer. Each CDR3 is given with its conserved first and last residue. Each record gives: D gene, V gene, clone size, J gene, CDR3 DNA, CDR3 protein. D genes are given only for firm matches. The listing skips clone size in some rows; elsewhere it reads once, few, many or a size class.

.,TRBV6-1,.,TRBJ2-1,TGTGCCAGCAGTGAAAATTCGAGGGGGGGATACAATGAGCAGTTCTTC,CASSENSRGGYNEQFF
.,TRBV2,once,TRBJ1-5,TGTGCCAGCAGTACCCTGGGGGATAGCAATCAGCCCCAGCATTTT,CASSTLGDSNQPQHF
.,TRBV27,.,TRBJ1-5,TGTGCCAGCAGCCGACAGGGCAATCAGCCCCAGCATTTT,CASSRQGNQPQHF
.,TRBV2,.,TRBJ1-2,TGTGCCAGCAGTGGTTTAGGGGGGCTCGACTATGGCTACACCTTC,CASSGLGGLDYGYTF
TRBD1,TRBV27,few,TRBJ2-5,TGTGCCAGCAGTGACCGGGACAGGGACCAAGAGACCCAGTACTTC,CASSDRDRDQETQYF
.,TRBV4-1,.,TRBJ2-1,TGCGCCAGCAGCCGCCCAAATGAGCAGTTCTTC,CASSRPNEQFF
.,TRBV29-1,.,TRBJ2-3,TGCAGCGCCGGGCCTGGGAGATTCGCCGATACGCAGTATTTT,CSAGPGRFADTQYF
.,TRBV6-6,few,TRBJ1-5,TGTGCCAGCAGTTACTCCGCAGGGCTAAATCAGCCCCAGCATTTT,CASSYSAGLNQPQHF
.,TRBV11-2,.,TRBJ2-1,TGTGCCAGCAGCACACGGAGACTGGCGAGGGGACTTCATGAGCAGTTCTTC,CASSTRRLARGLHEQFF
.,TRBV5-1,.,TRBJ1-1,TGCGCCAGCAGCTTGGTGGGAGGGGTGGGAACTGAAGCTTTCTTT,CASSLVGGVGTEAFF
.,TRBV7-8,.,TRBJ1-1,TGTGCCAGCAGCGCCTTCCCGGGCCCCAACACTGAAGCTTTCTTT,CASSAFPGPNTEAFF
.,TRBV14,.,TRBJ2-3,TGTGCCAGCAGCCAAGATTACCTAGCGAGAAGCACAGATACGCAGTATTTT,CASSQDYLARSTDTQYF
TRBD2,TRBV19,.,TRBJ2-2,TGTGCCAGTAGTACTAGCGGGAACCCGAACACCGGGGAGCTGTTTTTT,CASSTSGNPNTGELFF
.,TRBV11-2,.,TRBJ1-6,TGTGCCAGCAGCTTAGATCGGTGGGGGGATTCACCCCTCCACTTT,CASSLDRWGDSPLHF
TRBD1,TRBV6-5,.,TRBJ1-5,TGTGCCAGCAGTTACCCGGGACAGGTTCAGCCCCAGCATTTT,CASSYPGQVQPQHF
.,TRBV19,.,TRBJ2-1,TGTGCCAGTAGTATAGTAGGGGGCGGGGCCTACAATGAGCAGTTCTTC,CASSIVGGGAYNEQFF
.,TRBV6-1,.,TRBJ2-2,TGTGCCAGCAGTGAAGCGGGTCCCGGGGAGCTGTTTTTT,CASSEAGPGELFF
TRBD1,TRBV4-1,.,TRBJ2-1,TGCGCCAGCAGCTTAAGGGGCCCGGGACAGGGGGCGAACGAGCAGTTCTTC,CASSLRGPGQGANEQFF
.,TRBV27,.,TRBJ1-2,TGTGCCAGCAGAACCGCGGGGGCTTTTAACTATGGCTACACCTTC,CASRTAGAFNYGYTF
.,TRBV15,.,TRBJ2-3,TGTGCCACCAGCAGAGACGTCGATGGGGCGAGCACAGATACGCAGTATTTT,CATSRDVDGASTDTQYF
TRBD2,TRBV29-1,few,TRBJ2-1,TGCAGCGTTCACGGACTAGCGGGAGGGCCTGGTAGGAATGAGCAGTTCTTC,CSVHGLAGGPGRNEQFF
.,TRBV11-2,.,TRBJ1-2,TGTGCCAGCAGCTCAACAACCGGGACATCAGATGGCTACACCTTC,CASSSTTGTSDGYTF
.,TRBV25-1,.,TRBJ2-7,TGTGCCAGCAGCGACAACGAGCAGTACTTC,CASSDNEQYF
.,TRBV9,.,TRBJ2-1,TGTGCCAGCAGCGTAGCCTCCTACAATGAGCAGTTCTTC,CASSVASYNEQFF
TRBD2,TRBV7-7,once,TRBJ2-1,TGTGCTAGCAGCTTCTTTGCCGTCGGACTAGCGGGTCCCCTTTCAAACAATGAGCAGTTCTTC,CASSFFAVGLAGPLSNNEQFF
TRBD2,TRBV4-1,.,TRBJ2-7,TGCGCCAGCAGCCAAGAAAGGGGAGGGGTCGAGCAGTACTTC,CASSQERGGVEQYF
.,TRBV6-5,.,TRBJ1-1,TGTGCCAGCAGCTTCGACAGCGCGAACACTGAAGCTTTCTTT,CASSFDSANTEAFF
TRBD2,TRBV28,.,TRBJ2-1,TGTGCCAGCAGATTGGGGCTAGCGGCGAGCAATGAGCAGTTCTTC,CASRLGLAASNEQFF